The next 2 T cell receptor beta chains were all read from a single sample in a study of blood T cell repertoires in COVID-19. Sequencing used immunoSEQ multiplex PCR; TCRdb keeps in-frame clones, though not all of them. Of some 94,000 clones in the sample, about nine tenths are singletons; the top ten hold approximately 1%. Sequenced input: peripheral blood. The source of these receptors is a human donor in a cohort sampled during active COVID-19.

The chain has TRBV21-1 and TRBJ2-3; TRBD2 is the table's D call and was not checked against the DNA. TRBV21-1 is described as a pseudogene. The CDR3 is 17 residues long. CDR3 region: CASSKNPASEGSDTQYF. CDR3 bases: TGTGCCAGCAGCAAAAATCCGGCTAGCGAGGGCTCAGATACGCAGTATTTT.

This clone was counted only a few times. The CDR3 loop reads CASSLRGPYEQYF. Written as DNA, the CDR3 is TGTGCCAGCAGCTTGAGGGGCCCATACGAGCAGTACTTC. The V gene is TRBV5-4, the J gene TRBJ2-7; tentative D call: TRBD1 (5 bases). Germline CDR1 and CDR2: SGHNT and YYREEE (reference sequence). This CDR3 is 13 amino acids long. The germline V and J ends were trimmed by 1 base and 4 bases, with 9 bases remaining between them. Based on the CDR3 plus reference TRBV5-4 and TRBJ2-7, the full variable domain is ETGVTQSPTHLIKTRGQQVTLRCSSQSGHNTVSWYQQALGQGPQFIFQYYREEENGRGNFPPRFSGLQFPNYSSELNVNALELDDSALYLCASSLRGPYEQYFGPGTRLTVT.